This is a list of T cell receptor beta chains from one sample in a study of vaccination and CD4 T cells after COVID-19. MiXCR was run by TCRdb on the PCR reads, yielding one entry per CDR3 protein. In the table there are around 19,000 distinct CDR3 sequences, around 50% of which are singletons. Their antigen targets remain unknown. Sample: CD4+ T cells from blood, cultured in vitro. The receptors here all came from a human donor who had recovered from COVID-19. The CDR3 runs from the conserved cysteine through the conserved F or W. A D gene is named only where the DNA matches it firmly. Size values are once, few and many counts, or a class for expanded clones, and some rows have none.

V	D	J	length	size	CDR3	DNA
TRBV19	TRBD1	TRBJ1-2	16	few	CASSLEGQGLSLGYTF	TGTGCCAGTAGTTTAGAGGGACAGGGATTAAGTCTTGGCTACACCTTC
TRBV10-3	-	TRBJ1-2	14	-	CAISGNTRGYGYTF	TGTGCCATCAGTGGAAACACACGCGGATATGGCTACACCTTC
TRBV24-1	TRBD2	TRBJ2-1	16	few	CATSDSLAGRYNEQFF	TGTGCCACCAGTGATTCTCTAGCGGGCCGATACAATGAGCAGTTCTTC
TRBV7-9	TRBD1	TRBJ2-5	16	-	CASSLPSRDRGRTQYF	TGTGCCAGCAGCTTACCCTCCCGGGACAGGGGGAGGACCCAGTACTTC
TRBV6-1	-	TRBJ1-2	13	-	CASSSDRSYGYTF	TGTGCCAGCAGCTCGGACAGAAGCTATGGCTACACCTTC
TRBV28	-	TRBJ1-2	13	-	CASTVRDNYGYTF	TGTGCCAGCACCGTCCGGGACAACTATGGCTACACCTTC
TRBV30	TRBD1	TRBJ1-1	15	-	CAWSAFQGVGTEAFF	TGTGCCTGGAGTGCTTTTCAGGGGGTAGGTACTGAAGCTTTCTTT
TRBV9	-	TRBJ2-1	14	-	CASSLLSSYNEQFF	TGTGCCAGCAGCTTATTGAGCTCCTACAATGAGCAGTTCTTC
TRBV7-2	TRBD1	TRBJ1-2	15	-	CASSSSGTDNYGYTF	TGTGCCAGCAGCTCTTCCGGGACAGATAACTATGGCTACACCTTC
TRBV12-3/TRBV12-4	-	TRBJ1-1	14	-	CASSSIRTIRRAFF	TGTGCCAGCAGTTCTATTAGGACCATAAGGAGAGCTTTCTTT
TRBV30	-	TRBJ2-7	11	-	CAWSGGHEQYF	TGTGCCTGGAGTGGCGGCCACGAGCAGTACTTC
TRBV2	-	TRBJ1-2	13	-	CASSVDGNYGYTF	TGTGCCAGCAGTGTAGACGGCAACTATGGCTACACCTTC
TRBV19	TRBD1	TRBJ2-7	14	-	CASSIDRVGNEQYF	TGTGCCAGTAGTATCGACAGGGTAGGGAACGAGCAGTACTTC
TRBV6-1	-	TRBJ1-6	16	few	CASSEAPGVGNSPLHF	TGTGCCAGCAGTGAAGCGCCTGGGGTTGGGAATTCACCCCTCCACTTT
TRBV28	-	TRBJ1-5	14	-	CASRSPASNQPQHF	TGTGCCAGCAGGTCTCCGGCTAGCAATCAGCCCCAGCATTTT
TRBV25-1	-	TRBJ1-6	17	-	CASSGYIGRDYNSPLHF	TGTGCCAGCAGTGGGTATATAGGACGGGATTATAATTCACCCCTCCACTTT
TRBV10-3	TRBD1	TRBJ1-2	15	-	CAIRGTGNTLDGYTF	TGTGCCATCAGGGGGACAGGGAATACGCTCGATGGCTACACCTTC
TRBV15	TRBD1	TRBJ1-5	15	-	CATSRGQVDGQPQHF	TGTGCCACCAGCCGGGGACAGGTGGACGGACAGCCCCAGCATTTT
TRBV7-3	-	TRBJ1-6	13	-	CASSAIYNSPLHF	TGTGCCAGCAGCGCGATATATAATTCACCCCTCCACTTT
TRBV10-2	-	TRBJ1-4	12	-	CASGWTVEKLFF	TGCGCCAGCGGTTGGACAGTGGAAAAACTGTTTTTT
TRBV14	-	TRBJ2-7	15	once	CASSRSDGNNYEQYF	TGTGCCAGCAGCCGTTCGGACGGGAATAACTACGAGCAGTACTTC
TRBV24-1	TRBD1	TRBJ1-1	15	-	CATSDSTGVGREAFF	TGTGCCACCAGTGACTCCACAGGGGTGGGGCGGGAAGCTTTCTTT
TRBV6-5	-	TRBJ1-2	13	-	CASSYDASTGYTF	TGTGCCAGCAGTTACGACGCGAGTACAGGCTACACCTTC
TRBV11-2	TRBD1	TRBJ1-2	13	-	CASSPGGNYGYTF	TGTGCCAGCAGCCCAGGGGGCAACTATGGCTACACCTTC
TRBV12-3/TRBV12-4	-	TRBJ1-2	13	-	CATSIGQTYGYTF	TGTGCCACCAGTATTGGACAGACCTATGGCTACACCTTC
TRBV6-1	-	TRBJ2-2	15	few	CASSEFGQMTGELFF	TGTGCCAGCAGTGAATTCGGGCAGATGACCGGGGAGCTGTTTTTT
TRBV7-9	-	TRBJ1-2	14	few	CASSGRAMNYGYTF	TGTGCCAGCAGCGGACGGGCGATGAACTATGGCTACACCTTC
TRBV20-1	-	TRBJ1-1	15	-	CSARDRGLGNTEAFF	TGCAGTGCTAGAGATCGGGGGCTCGGGAACACTGAAGCTTTCTTT
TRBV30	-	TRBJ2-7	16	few	CAWSVSSPGTIYEQYF	TGTGCCTGGAGTGTCTCTAGCCCTGGGACCATCTACGAGCAGTACTTC
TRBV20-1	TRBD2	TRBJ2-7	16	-	CSASYMAGALTYEQYF	TGCAGTGCTAGTTATATGGCGGGAGCCTTAACCTACGAGCAGTACTTC
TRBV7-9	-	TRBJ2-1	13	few	CASSLLGGHEQFF	TGTGCCAGCAGCTTACTGGGAGGTCATGAGCAGTTCTTC
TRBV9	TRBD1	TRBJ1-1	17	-	CASSVLETGWMNTEAFF	TGTGCCAGCAGCGTACTCGAGACAGGGTGGATGAACACTGAAGCTTTCTTT
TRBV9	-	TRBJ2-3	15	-	CASSVEGFRADTQYF	TGTGCCAGCAGCGTAGAAGGGTTTCGGGCAGATACGCAGTATTTT
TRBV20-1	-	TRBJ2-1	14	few	CSAGGLAVYNEQFF	TGCAGTGCGGGGGGGCTAGCGGTCTACAATGAGCAGTTCTTC
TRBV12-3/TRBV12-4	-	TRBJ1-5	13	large	CASSLVGAQPQHF	TGTGCCAGCAGTTTAGTAGGGGCCCAGCCCCAGCATTTT
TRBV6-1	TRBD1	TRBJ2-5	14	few	CATRPLTGGETQYF	TGTGCCACCCGACCTTTGACAGGGGGAGAGACCCAGTACTTC
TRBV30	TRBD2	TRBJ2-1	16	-	CAWSNLLAGTYNEQFF	TGTGCCTGGAGTAACCTACTAGCGGGAACCTACAATGAGCAGTTCTTC
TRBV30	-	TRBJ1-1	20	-	CAWSNLLALAGGPGNTEAFF	TGTGCCTGGAGTAACCTCCTCGCCCTAGCGGGAGGGCCCGGGAACACTGAAGCTTTCTTT
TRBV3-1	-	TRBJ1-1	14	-	CASSQGGTSAEAFF	TGTGCCAGCAGCCAAGGAGGGACGTCGGCCGAAGCTTTCTTT
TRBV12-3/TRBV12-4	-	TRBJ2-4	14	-	CASSLIGGSNIQYF	TGTGCCAGCAGTTTAATTGGGGGGTCAAACATTCAGTACTTC
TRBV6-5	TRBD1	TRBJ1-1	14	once	CASSSHRGGTEAFF	TGTGCCAGCAGTTCCCACAGGGGGGGCACTGAAGCTTTCTTT
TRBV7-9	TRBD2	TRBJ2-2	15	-	CASSLQGLNTGELFF	TGTGCCAGCAGCTTACAGGGACTAAACACCGGGGAGCTGTTTTTT
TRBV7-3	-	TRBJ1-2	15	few	CASSLRIRRYYGYTF	TGTGCCAGCAGCTTAAGAATTCGACGGTACTATGGCTACACCTTC
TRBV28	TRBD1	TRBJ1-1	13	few	CASSKGAWTEAFF	TGTGCCAGCAGCAAGGGGGCTTGGACTGAAGCTTTCTTT
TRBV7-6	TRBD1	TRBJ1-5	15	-	CASSGGQGINQPQHF	TGTGCCAGCAGCGGAGGACAGGGGATAAATCAGCCCCAGCATTTT
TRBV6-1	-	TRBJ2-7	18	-	CASSHYPQGRQETYEQYF	TGTGCCAGCAGCCATTACCCCCAAGGGAGACAGGAAACCTACGAGCAGTACTTC
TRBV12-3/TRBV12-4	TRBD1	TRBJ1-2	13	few	CASSPGQAYGYTF	TGTGCCAGCAGTCCGGGACAGGCCTATGGCTACACCTTC
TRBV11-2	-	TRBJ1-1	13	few	CASSPYSGTRTFF	TGTGCCAGCAGTCCCTATTCCGGGACGAGAACTTTCTTT
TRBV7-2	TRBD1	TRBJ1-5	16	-	CASSSSYRGSNQPQHF	TGTGCCAGCAGCTCGTCCTACAGGGGAAGCAATCAGCCCCAGCATTTT
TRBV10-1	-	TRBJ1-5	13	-	CASSERQGKAQHF	TGCGCCAGCAGTGAAAGGCAGGGTAAGGCCCAGCATTTT
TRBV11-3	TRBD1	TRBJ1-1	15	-	CASSLDGQANTEAFF	TGTGCCAGCAGCTTAGACGGACAGGCCAACACTGAAGCTTTCTTT
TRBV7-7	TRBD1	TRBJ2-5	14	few	CASSNGQGRVAQYF	TGTGCCAGCAGCAACGGACAGGGTCGGGTGGCCCAGTACTTC
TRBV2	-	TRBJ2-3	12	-	CATARGTDTQYF	TGTGCCACCGCGAGGGGCACAGATACGCAGTATTTT
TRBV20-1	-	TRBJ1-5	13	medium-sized	CSAMAREDQPQHF	TGCAGTGCTATGGCCCGCGAGGATCAGCCCCAGCATTTT
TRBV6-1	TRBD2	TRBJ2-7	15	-	CASSALASGRYEQYF	TGTGCCAGCAGTGCGTTGGCTAGCGGGAGGTACGAGCAGTACTTC
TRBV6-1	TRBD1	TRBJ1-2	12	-	CASSPRQGLSTF	TGTGCCAGCAGCCCCCGACAGGGTTTGAGCACCTTC
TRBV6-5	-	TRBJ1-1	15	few	CASSYSGGVNTEAFF	TGTGCCAGCAGTTACTCGGGGGGGGTGAACACTGAAGCTTTCTTT
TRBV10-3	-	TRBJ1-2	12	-	CAISDEGGGYTF	TGTGCCATCAGCGACGAGGGGGGTGGCTACACCTTC